This passage covers 28 T cell receptor beta chains from one sample sequenced in a study of blood T cell repertoires in COVID-19. TCRdb keeps only in-frame clones here, not all; method: immunoSEQ multiplex PCR. The repertoire includes some 300,000 clones, around 84% of them detected once, and 1.3% sits in the top ten. The sample comprised peripheral blood. The source is a man aged 70-80 years with acute or convalescent COVID-19.

The V and J genes are TRBV25-1 and TRBJ1-4; D not resolved. Trimming pared 5 bases from V and 8 bases from J, leaving 15 bases between. The length of the CDR3 is 14 residues. Germline V gives CDR1 MGHDK, CDR2 SYGVNS. CDR3 in amino acids: CASSPTGSLEKLFF. For the CDR3, the DNA is TGTGCCAGCAGTCCTACCGGGTCCCTCGAAAAACTGTTTTTT.

This chain joins TRBV7-2 and TRBJ2-3; no definite D call. Germline V gene sequence: CDR1 SGHTA, CDR2 FQGNSA. The CDR3 runs to 15 residues. Trimming shortened V by 4 bases and J by 0 bases, and 11 bases separated the two germline ends. CDR3 DNA: TGTGCCAGCAGCTCTCGGTCCTCTAGCACAGATACGCAGTATTTT. This sequence encodes CASSSRSSSTDTQYF.

The rearrangement links TRBV9 to TRBJ2-1; possibly TRBD1 for D (5 bases). The length of the CDR3 is 17 residues. Germline lookup yields CDR1 SGDLS and CDR2 YYNGEE. V was shortened by 0 bases and J by 0 bases, with 13 bases between the two germline ends. CDR3 in DNA: TGTGCCAGCAGCGTAGCTCCGACAGCGACCTCCTACAATGAGCAGTTCTTC. Protein sequence: CASSVAPTATSYNEQFF. The whole variable domain, filled in from reference TRBV9 and TRBJ2-1, reads DSGVTQTPKHLITATGQRVTLRCSPRSGDLSVYWYQQSLDQGLQFLIQYYNGEERAKGNILERFSAQQFPDLHSELNLSSLELGDSALYFCASSVAPTATSYNEQFFGPGTRLTVL.

This rearrangement joins TRBV18 to TRBJ2-5, with D maybe TRBD2 (6 bases). V lost 3 bases and J 4 bases, leaving 12 bases between the germline ends. CDR3 length: 14 amino acids. Germline V gene data show CDR1 as KGHSH and CDR2 as LQKENI. DNA for the CDR3: TGTGCCAGCTCACCTAGACTAGGTGGAGAGACCCAGTACTTC. Amino acids: CASSPRLGGETQYF.

This clone was picked up one time. The V and J genes are TRBV11-3 and TRBJ2-5; 9 nucleotides match TRBD2. CDR1 is SGHNT, CDR2 YENEEA, per germline. V lost 6 bases, J lost 5 bases, and 7 bases stayed unmatched. CDR3 size: 14 residues. The CDR3, as DNA: TGTGCCAGCAGTCGCGGGACTAGCCTGGAGACCCAGTACTTC. Its protein product is CASSRGTSLETQYF.

This chain uses TRBV19 with TRBJ1-4, with 9 bases matching TRBD1. V was clipped by 8 bases and J by 8 bases; unmatched bases: 3. CDR1 is LNHDA, CDR2 SQIVND, per germline (reference sequence). The CDR3 contains 12 residues. In DNA form, the CDR3 reads TGTGCCAGTCGGGACAGGGACGAAAAACTGTTTTTT. It specifies CASRDRDEKLFF.

V and J are TRBV9 and TRBJ2-7; 8 nucleotides align to TRBD2. Trimming cost V 0 bases and J 6 bases; bases outside gene matches: 8. The CDR3 is 15 residues long. CDR1 and CDR2 (germline): SGDLS, YYNGEE. CDR3 protein: CASSVGGLEKGEQYF. CDR3 DNA: TGTGCCAGCAGCGTAGGGGGACTAGAAAAGGGCGAGCAGTACTTC.

The chain employs TRBV5-1 and TRBJ2-7; 8 bases fit TRBD1. The germline gives CDR1 SGHRS, CDR2 YFSETQ. The CDR3 has 14 residues. The trim removed 4 bases at V and 5 bases at J, leaving 8 bases unmatched. The CDR3 DNA reads TGCGCCAGCAGCCCCGGACAGGGAAGACACGAGCAGTACTTC. Translating gives CASSPGQGRHEQYF.

The rearrangement joins TRBV18 to TRBJ2-6, with a tentative D call TRBD1 (5 bases). Germline CDR1 KGHSH, CDR2 LQKENI. This CDR3 is built from 15 residues. V gave up 3 bases and J gave up 2 bases, with 8 bases separating them. The CDR3 nucleotides read TGTGCCAGCTCACCTTCAGGGACTGGGGCCAACGTCCTGACTTTC. This codes for CASSPSGTGANVLTF. Full variable domain (missing parts from reference TRBV18 and TRBJ2-6): NAGVMQNPRHLVRRRGQEARLRCSPMKGHSHVYWYRQLPEEGLKFMVYLQKENIIDESGMPKERFSAEFPKEGPSILRIQQVVRGDSAAYFCASSPSGTGANVLTFGAGSRLTVL.

The V and J genes are TRBV5-4 and TRBJ1-2; D uncertain. This CDR3 has 13 amino acids. In germline, CDR1 is SGHNT, CDR2 YYREEE (reference sequence). The V and J ends lost 5 bases and 4 bases respectively, with 12 bases between them. CDR3 in DNA: TGTGCCAGCAGTACAGACACGGTCTATGGCTACACCTTC. Protein sequence: CASSTDTVYGYTF.

This chain links TRBV6-6 with TRBJ2-7; no clear D gene. In germline, CDR1 is MNHNY, CDR2 SVGAGI (reference sequence). CDR3 length: 12 residues. Trimming left V 5 bases short and J 1 base short, with 6 bases between. CDR3 amino acids: CASSPMSYEQYF. The CDR3 region has the DNA TGTGCCAGCAGTCCAATGTCCTACGAGCAGTACTTC.

This clone showed up just a few times. V is TRBV29-1 and J is TRBJ1-2, with 9 bases lining up with TRBD1. The V gene end was trimmed by 4 bases and the J gene end by 7 bases; junction bases not matched to a gene: 4. CDR1 is SQVTM, CDR2 ANQGSEA, per germline. The CDR3 length is 12 residues. CDR3 protein: CSVGGQGSGYTF. The CDR3 coding sequence is TGCAGCGTTGGGGGACAGGGATCTGGCTACACCTTC.

The chain recombines TRBV28 with TRBJ2-7; no clear D. V was pared by 10 bases and J by 6 bases, with 13 bases between. Germline values: CDR1 MDHEN, CDR2 SYDVKM. The CDR3 consists of 11 residues. The CDR3 DNA reads as TGTGCCACCCTGACACAGTCCGAGCAGTACTTC. This gives the protein CATLTQSEQYF.

V usage is TRBV7-9 and J usage is TRBJ1-2; 10 bases map to TRBD1. This CDR3 has 15 amino acids. Per germline, CDR1 SEHNR and CDR2 FQNEAQ (reference sequence). The trim removed 7 bases at V and 4 bases at J, leaving 9 bases unmatched. CDR3 protein: CASTNPGTGVYGYTF. DNA for the CDR3: TGTGCCAGCACAAACCCGGGGACAGGGGTCTATGGCTACACCTTC.

The chain is built from TRBV7-2 and TRBJ1-2; D gene uncertain. The CDR3 is 15 residues long. Germline V gives CDR1 SGHTA, CDR2 FQGNSA. Trimming removed 0 bases at V and 4 bases at J, with 12 bases between. This CDR3 reads CASSLARTASYGYTF. The CDR3 region has the DNA TGTGCCAGCAGCTTAGCACGCACAGCCTCCTATGGCTACACCTTC.

The chain joins TRBV6-5 to TRBJ2-7, with D possibly matching TRBD2 (6 bases). In germline, CDR1 is MNHEY, CDR2 SVGAGI. The CDR3 has 14 amino acids. The germline V and J ends were trimmed by 7 bases and 1 base, with 14 bases remaining between them. This CDR3 is CASTSLTSSYEQYF. In DNA, the CDR3 is TGTGCCAGCACCTCATTGACTAGTTCCTACGAGCAGTACTTC.

This chain links TRBV20-1 with TRBJ2-3, with 9 positions matching TRBD2. Per germline, CDR1 DFQATT and CDR2 SNEGSKA (reference sequence). The ends lost 3 bases at V and 5 bases at J; junction bases unmatched: 6. CDR3 length: 14 residues. The CDR3 spells CSASRGGAGDTQYF. For the CDR3, the DNA is TGCAGTGCTAGTCGCGGGGGGGCCGGAGATACGCAGTATTTT.

The J gene is TRBJ1-2, the V gene TRBV4-3; 7 bases are shared with TRBD1. CDR1 is LGHNA and CDR2 is YSLEER in the germline V gene. V shed 4 bases, J shed 4 bases, and the junction held 3 bases outside the gene matches. There are 13 residues in the CDR3. The CDR3 coding sequence is TGCGCCAGCAGCCTGGCAGGGGGCTATGGCTACACCTTC. Amino acids: CASSLAGGYGYTF.

This chain links TRBV7-9 with TRBJ2-7, with a possible D match to TRBD2 (6 bases). Germline lookup yields CDR1 SEHNR and CDR2 FQNEAQ (reference sequence). V lost 2 bases and J 5 bases, leaving 7 bases between the germline ends. There are 12 residues in the CDR3. Here the CDR3 DNA reads TGTGCCAGCAGCTTAACGGGAGACGAGCAGTACTTC. Amino acid sequence: CASSLTGDEQYF.

The rearrangement links TRBV5-6 to TRBJ2-3; 7 bases match TRBD1. CDR3 length: 15 residues. Germline CDR1 and CDR2: SGHDT and YYEEEE. The trim removed 3 bases at V and 2 bases at J, leaving 6 bases unmatched. The CDR3 is CASSSRDSITDTQYF. CDR3 in DNA: TGTGCCAGCAGCTCCCGGGACAGCATCACAGATACGCAGTATTTT.

J is TRBJ2-1 and V is TRBV3-1 (or the pseudogene TRBV3-2); D may be TRBD2 (5 bases). V was pared by 4 bases and J by 8 bases, with 15 bases between. Germline CDR1 and CDR2: LGHDT and YNNKEL (reference sequence). The CDR3 has 14 residues. CDR3 nucleotide sequence: TGTGCCAGCAGCCCTTGGACTCCGTCCGATGAGCAGTTCTTC. Translated: CASSPWTPSDEQFF.

The rearrangement uses TRBV7-2 and TRBJ1-3; 8 positions match TRBD1. The junction had 9 bases not matched to a gene; V was cut back by 5 bases and J by 0 bases. This CDR3 is built from 17 residues. The germline gives CDR1 SGHTA, CDR2 FQGNSA. CDR3 loop: CASSPPRGPSSGNTIYF. DNA for the CDR3: TGTGCCAGCAGCCCTCCCAGGGGGCCCTCCTCTGGAAACACCATATATTTT.

The chain combines TRBV12-3 or TRBV12-4 with TRBJ1-1; TRBD1 agrees at 8 bases. CDR3 length: 13 amino acids. After removal of 6 bases from V and 4 bases from J, the junction contained 4 bases not matched to a gene. The CDR3 loop is CASRSTGGTEAFF. Here the CDR3 DNA reads TGTGCCAGCAGATCCACAGGGGGCACTGAAGCTTTCTTT.

The chain links TRBV6-5 to TRBJ2-7, with D perhaps matching TRBD1 (5 bases). The V end lost 6 bases, the J end lost 6 bases, and 18 bases lay between the germline ends. The CDR3 contains 14 residues. The V gene's germline CDR1 is MNHEY and CDR2 SVGAGI. CDR3 sequence (DNA): TGTGCCAGCAGCAACCAGGGCTTCGCGAGCGAGCAGTACTTC. It yields the protein CASSNQGFASEQYF.

The chain couples TRBV5-6 to TRBJ1-3; possible D gene TRBD1, 5 bases. Germline V lookup: CDR1 SGHDT, CDR2 YYEEEE. The CDR3 sequence is 14 residues long. V lost 2 bases, J lost 0 bases, and 6 bases lay in between. The CDR3 DNA is TGTGCCAGCAGCTTCAGGGACTCTGGAAACACCATATATTTT. Its protein product is CASSFRDSGNTIYF.

The gene calls are TRBV3-1 (or the pseudogene TRBV3-2) and TRBJ2-2, with 7 bases lining up with TRBD1. Germline loops: CDR1 LGHDT, CDR2 YNNKEL (reference sequence). This CDR3 is built from 16 residues. V trimming: 1 base; J trimming: 6 bases; junction bases outside the gene matches: 8. CDR3 in amino acids: CASSQVSTGFPGELFF. The CDR3 DNA follows: TGTGCCAGCAGCCAAGTGTCGACAGGGTTCCCCGGGGAGCTGTTTTTT.

This sequence joins TRBV4-2 and TRBJ1-3; a weak D match, TRBD1 (6 bases). Looked up from germline, CDR1 is LGHNA and CDR2 is YNFKEQ. V lost 0 bases and J lost 4, with 16 bases in between. The CDR3 extends over 17 amino acids. The CDR3 here is CASSQDRYRDAGNTIYF. CDR3 in DNA: TGTGCCAGCAGCCAAGACCGATACAGGGATGCCGGAAACACCATATATTTT.

On this clone: Other nucleotide sequences in the sample specify the same CDR3. The chain couples TRBV5-1 to TRBJ2-3, with 12 bases matching TRBD2. V trimming: 0 bases; J trimming: 3 bases; junction bases outside the gene matches: 2. The length of the CDR3 is 16 residues. CDR1 and CDR2 from the germline V gene are SGHRS and YFSETQ. CDR3 coding DNA: TGCGCCAGCAGCTTGGGACTAGCGGGAGTGACAGATACGCAGTATTTT. Protein sequence: CASSLGLAGVTDTQYF.